Listed below are T cell receptor beta chains from one sample, sequenced in a study of molecular identifiers for immune sequencing clone quantification. TCRdb fed the PCR reads into MiXCR, producing one record per CDR3 protein. The sample includes about 630,000 distinct CDR3 sequences, 25% of them seen just once. The sample consisted of naive CD8+ T cells from blood, with Jurkat cell RNA spiked in. The receptor set was obtained from a human donor in good health. Some libraries in this study had Jurkat cell RNA spiked in. The CDR3 runs from the conserved cysteine through the conserved F or W.

J | V | CDR3
TRBJ2-1 | TRBV6-5 | CASRELAGSVNEQFF
TRBJ2-2 | TRBV9 | CASSDPGGELFF
TRBJ2-2 | TRBV5-5 | CASSLEPGGQPPLELFF
TRBJ2-5 | TRBV7-9 | CAGESTTGPQETQYF
TRBJ2-7 | TRBV28 | CASSFPEYEQYF
TRBJ2-1 | TRBV27 | CASSFLLAGGDNEQFF
TRBJ2-7 | TRBV19 | CASTPGTFSYERYF
TRBJ2-7 | TRBV7-6 | CASSLGSQGYEQYF
TRBJ2-7 | TRBV15 | CATSRDAGGTFYEQYF
TRBJ1-1 | TRBV27 | CASSLHDRDTEAFF
TRBJ1-1 | TRBV14 | CASSQDLGQMDLLNTEAFF
TRBJ2-4 | TRBV4-1 | CASSPFGQGLAKNIQYF
TRBJ1-1 | TRBV3-1 | CASSQVPMGMNTEAFF
TRBJ2-6 | TRBV7-9 | CASSLGPSGANVLTF
TRBJ2-7 | TRBV11-3 | CASSPPGAGSYEQYF
TRBJ1-4 | TRBV12-3/TRBV12-4 | CASTKDGNNEKLFF
TRBJ1-1 | TRBV15 | CATSRDRGSETEAFF
TRBJ2-2 | TRBV3-1 | CASSPRDLTGELFF
TRBJ2-1 | TRBV5-1 | CASSLVTGNGNEQFF
TRBJ2-5 | TRBV5-1 | CASSSYPGQGRETQYF
TRBJ1-1 | TRBV5-4 | CASSLEWSENTEAFF
TRBJ2-3 | TRBV4-3 | CASSQDRGSSRYF
TRBJ1-6 | TRBV5-8 | CASSLPPPGHYNSPLHF
TRBJ2-7 | TRBV4-1 | CASSQEARGAYYEQYF
TRBJ2-1 | TRBV5-1 | CASSENRGQNEQFF
TRBJ2-1 | TRBV23-1 | CASSQGARYNEQFF
TRBJ2-7 | TRBV5-6 | CASSLAGAFSVHEQYF
TRBJ2-1 | TRBV30 | CAWSSSNEQFF
TRBJ2-7 | TRBV6-2/TRBV6-3 | CASSLGGRISYEQYF
TRBJ2-1 | TRBV19 | CASSIGTWNEQFF
TRBJ2-3 | TRBV5-1 | CASSHGGYGTDTQYF
TRBJ2-7 | TRBV7-9 | CASSLVLGQVDEQYF
TRBJ1-1 | TRBV4-3 | CASSQENPGMNTEAFF
TRBJ1-2 | TRBV5-4 | CASSFLTGANYGYTF
TRBJ2-7 | TRBV7-2 | CASSLVTWEQYF
TRBJ2-3 | TRBV14 | CASSQDRPGGRSDTQYF
TRBJ2-7 | TRBV7-9 | CAAQGPSYEQYF
TRBJ2-2 | TRBV19 | CASSILLGLAGELFF
TRBJ2-4 | TRBV20-1 | CSARGSLAKNIQYF
TRBJ2-1 | TRBV7-3 | CASSLGLREDEQFF
TRBJ2-7 | TRBV29-1 | CSAEGGRPYEQYF
TRBJ2-3 | TRBV5-3 | CASSLGGSPTDTQYF
TRBJ2-1 | TRBV29-1 | CSVSGSSYNEQFF
TRBJ1-2 | TRBV3-1 | CASSPESGGYTF
TRBJ2-7 | TRBV7-2 | CASSSVTGAEQYF
TRBJ2-7 | TRBV7-2 | CASSPDNAYEQYF
TRBJ2-2 | TRBV28 | CASSLVEGGTGELFF
TRBJ1-1 | TRBV3-1 | CASSLTTNTEASF
TRBJ2-3 | TRBV30 | CAWFRAGETDTQYF
TRBJ2-3 | TRBV5-1 | CASSSSERGEITDTQYF
TRBJ2-5 | TRBV4-3 | CASSQGTGLSQETQYF
TRBJ2-3 | TRBV9 | CASSLESSSRTDTQYF